These 15 T cell receptor beta chains were sequenced from one sample in a study of cytomegalovirus exposure and HLA in healthy donors. The primer mix had 60 Vbeta and 13 Jbeta primers. Data came from immunoSEQ multiplex PCR; TCRdb stores just in-frame clones and leaves some out. The table has about 140,000 clones, roughly 73% seen once. The material sequenced was PBMCs. The receptors shown here come from a female donor in good health and CMV-seronegative.

The rearrangement links TRBV7-8 to TRBJ2-7; D possibly corresponds to TRBD1 (6 bases). The V end was cut by 7 bases, the J end by 3 bases, with 13 bases between. This CDR3 is 13 amino acids long. Per the germline V gene, CDR1 is SGHVS and CDR2 is FQNEAQ. This CDR3 is CASTLEGDYEQYF. CDR3 sequence (DNA): TGTGCCAGCACCCTAGAGGGGGACTACGAGCAGTACTTC.

The chain recombines TRBV4-1 with TRBJ2-3; perhaps TRBD1 as D (6 bases). Trimming pared 0 bases from V and 3 bases from J, leaving 13 bases between. This CDR3 has 16 amino acids. Germline V gene sequence: CDR1 MGHRA, CDR2 YSYEKL. CDR3 in amino acids: CASSQEEVRGTDTQYF. CDR3 in DNA: TGCGCCAGCAGCCAAGAGGAGGTCAGGGGTACAGATACGCAGTATTTT.

Comment on this clone: At one end the junction does not follow the germline gene, possibly because of a read error. V and J are TRBV27 and TRBJ2-7; D is possibly TRBD1 (5 bases). Per the germline V gene, CDR1 is MNHEY and CDR2 is SMNVEV (reference sequence). The CDR3 length is 15 residues. The CDR3 loop reads CASSLSGDRPYEQYF. The CDR3 DNA is TGTGCCAGCAGCTTATCCGGAGACAGACCCTACGAGCAGTACTTC.

The genes are TRBV29-1 and TRBJ2-7, with a weak D call TRBD1 (6 bases). This CDR3 has 13 residues. Germline loops: CDR1 SQVTM, CDR2 ANQGSEA. V gave up 3 bases and J gave up 3 bases, with 12 bases separating them. CDR3 residues: CSVEGASYYEQYF. CDR3 DNA: TGCAGCGTTGAGGGGGCCAGTTACTACGAGCAGTACTTC.

The CDR3 DNA is TGTGCCAGCTCACCGTCGATAAAACAGGGGATGGTGGAGGAAAAACTGTTTTTT. Translated: CASSPSIKQGMVEEKLFF. The chain is built from TRBV18 and TRBJ1-4; the match to TRBD1 covers 7 bases. The CDR3 is 18 amino acids. Trimming at V came to 3 bases and at J to 8 bases, leaving 18 bases not matched to a gene. CDR1 and CDR2 (germline): KGHSH, LQKENI. Supplemented by reference TRBV18 and TRBJ1-4, the full variable domain reads NAGVMQNPRHLVRRRGQEARLRCSPMKGHSHVYWYRQLPEEGLKFMVYLQKENIIDESGMPKERFSAEFPKEGPSILRIQQVVRGDSAAYFCASSPSIKQGMVEEKLFFGSGTQLSVL.

V gene TRBV10-1 combines with J gene TRBJ2-1, with D unclear. The CDR3 is 14 residues long. The germline gives CDR1 WNHNN, CDR2 SYGVQD (reference sequence). The V end lost 6 bases, the J end lost 6 bases, and 15 bases lay between the germline ends. Here the CDR3 DNA reads TGCGCCAGCAGATCCGGGTCCTCGGGCAATGAGCAGTTCTTC. Translation: CASRSGSSGNEQFF.

The chain uses TRBV9 and TRBJ2-3; TRBD2 might be the D (5 bases). The CDR3 contains 15 residues. The V gene lost 0 bases and the J gene lost 3 bases, with 11 bases spanning the gap. Germline CDR1 reads SGDLS; CDR2 reads YYNGEE. CDR3 residues: CASSVAGSGTDTQYF. The CDR3 DNA sequence: TGTGCCAGCAGCGTAGCGGGCTCGGGGACAGATACGCAGTATTTT.

V usage is TRBV6-5 and J usage is TRBJ1-2; D is ambiguous. Germline V gene data show CDR1 as MNHEY and CDR2 as SVGAGI. The V gene lost 5 bases and the J gene lost 2 bases, with 9 bases spanning the gap. The CDR3 consists of 13 residues. CDR3 amino acids: CASSRDTNYGYTF. The CDR3 nucleotides read TGTGCCAGCAGTCGCGACACGAACTATGGCTACACCTTC.

This clone showed up just a few times. The chain couples TRBV4-1 to TRBJ1-1; D is unresolved. The ends were cut back, 4 bases at V and 1 base at J, with 13 bases in the middle. This CDR3 is built from 15 residues. Per germline, CDR1 MGHRA and CDR2 YSYEKL. This CDR3 is CASSPGEVANTEAFF. In DNA, the CDR3 is TGCGCCAGCAGCCCCGGTGAGGTGGCGAACACTGAAGCTTTCTTT.

This clone appeared once. Relative to the germline gene, one junction end is altered; a read error may explain this. The V and J genes are TRBV7-7 and TRBJ2-1; 10 positions match TRBD2. The CDR3 extends over 16 amino acids. Per the germline V gene, CDR1 is SSHAT and CDR2 is FNYEAQ (reference sequence). The CDR3 spells CASSLRTSGLYNEQFF. CDR3 coding DNA: TGTGCTAGCAGCCTACGGACTAGCGGACTGTACAATGAGCAGTTCTTC. The entire variable domain, with the rest obtained from reference TRBV7-7 and TRBJ2-1, is as follows: GAGVSQSPRYKVTKRGQDVTLRCDPISSHATLYWYQQALGQGPEFLTYFNYEAQPDKSGLPSDRFSAERPEGSISTLTIQRTEQRDSAMYRCASSLRTSGLYNEQFFGPGTRLTVL.

The genes are TRBV27 and TRBJ2-7, with a possible D match to TRBD2 (6 bases). Trimming shortened V by 8 bases and J by 0 bases, and 8 bases separated the two germline ends. The CDR3 spans 12 residues. In germline, CDR1 is MNHEY, CDR2 SMNVEV (reference sequence). In DNA, the CDR3 is TGTGCCAGCGGGAGGAGCTCCTACGAGCAGTACTTC. Protein: CASGRSSYEQYF.

The chain combines TRBV27 with TRBJ2-5; 11 bases line up with TRBD2. The closer fit of TRBJ2-7 to the DNA end suggests the J call may be wrong. This CDR3 has 17 residues. Looked up from germline, CDR1 is MNHEY and CDR2 is SMNVEV (reference sequence). This CDR3 is CASRPGTGLADSYEQYF. The CDR3 DNA is TGTGCCAGCAGGCCAGGGACGGGACTAGCGGACTCCTACGAGCAGTACTTC.

This clone was recorded once. The CDR3 DNA is TGTGCCAGCAGTTTCGGACAGGGGTTTAATGGCTACACCTTC. Residues: CASSFGQGFNGYTF. V and J are TRBV27 and TRBJ1-2, with 9 bases that match TRBD1. Germline assignment: CDR1 MNHEY and CDR2 SMNVEV (reference sequence). This CDR3 has 14 amino acids. The J segment lost 6 bases and the V segment lost 3 bases, leaving 5 bases of the junction unmatched.

In DNA form, the CDR3 reads TGCGCCAGCAGTGCGGGACAGTACCAAGAGACCCAGTACTTC. Amino acid sequence: CASSAGQYQETQYF. The chain has TRBV10-1 and TRBJ2-5, with TRBD1 matching over 7 bases. Germline loops: CDR1 WNHNN, CDR2 SYGVQD (reference sequence). The CDR3 has 14 amino acids. J was trimmed by 0 bases and V by 4 bases; bases with no gene match: 2.

V and J are TRBV5-1 and TRBJ1-1; D may be TRBD1 (5 bases). This CDR3 has 13 residues. Germline V gene lookup returns CDR1 SGHRS and CDR2 YFSETQ. V lost 3 bases and J 7 bases, leaving 13 bases between the germline ends. CDR3 region: CASSSDAQGEAFF. In DNA, the CDR3 is TGCGCCAGCAGCTCGGACGCCCAGGGTGAAGCTTTCTTT.